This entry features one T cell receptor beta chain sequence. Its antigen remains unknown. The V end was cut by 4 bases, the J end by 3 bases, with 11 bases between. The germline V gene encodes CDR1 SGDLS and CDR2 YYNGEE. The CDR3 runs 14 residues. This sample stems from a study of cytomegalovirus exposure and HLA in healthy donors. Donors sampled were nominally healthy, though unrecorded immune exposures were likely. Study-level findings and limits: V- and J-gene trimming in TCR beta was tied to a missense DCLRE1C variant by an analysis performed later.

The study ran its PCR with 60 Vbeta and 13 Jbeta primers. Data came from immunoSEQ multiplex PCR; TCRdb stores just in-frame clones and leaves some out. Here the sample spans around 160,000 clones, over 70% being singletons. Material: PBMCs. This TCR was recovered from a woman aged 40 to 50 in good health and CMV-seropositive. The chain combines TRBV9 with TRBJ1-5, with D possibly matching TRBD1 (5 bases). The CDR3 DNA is TGTGCCAGCAGCCTGGGGCATCTCAATCAGCCCCAGCATTTT. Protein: CASSLGHLNQPQHF.